This section outlines one T cell receptor (beta chain) sequence together with its context. The antigen is unknown. This record comes from a study of cytomegalovirus exposure and HLA in healthy donors. Study context: Falling in the Caucasian-associated ancestry cluster were 81% of 300 to 500 genotyped donors. The study's findings and limits: HLA allele associations emerged for roughly 17,000 TCR beta sequences in a later analysis, at 0.05 false discovery rate. Sequencing depth roughly uniform across donors was assumed in presence/absence analyses.

Per the germline V gene, CDR1 is MNHNY and CDR2 is SVGAGI (reference sequence). The CDR3 spans 13 residues. Trimming cost V 5 bases and J 3 bases, with 11 bases left between them. PCR employed 60 Vbeta and 13 Jbeta primers. Measured with immunoSEQ multiplex PCR; TCRdb has only the in-frame clones, and not every one. The profile covers around 64,000 clones, with about four fifths appearing a single time and 7% to 8% taken by the ten largest. The V and J genes are TRBV6-6 and TRBJ2-7; a possible D gene is TRBD2 (6 bases). The sequenced sample consisted of PBMCs. The clonotype was recovered from a man in his late teens or twenties in good health and CMV-seropositive. This chain's CDR3 is CASSPGVNYEQYF. CDR3 DNA sequence: TGTGCCAGCAGTCCGGGGGTTAACTACGAGCAGTACTTC.